The 22 T cell receptor beta chains reported below all come from one sample, sequenced in a study of blood T cell repertoires in COVID-19. Repertoires were generated with immunoSEQ multiplex PCR, while TCRdb's copy carries only in-frame clones and drops some. The table lists some 510,000 clones, 85% to 90% of them singletons. Sequenced input: PBMCs or T cells enriched from blood (not recorded which). These receptors all stem from a middle-aged woman who had recovered from COVID-19.

The rearrangement joins TRBV7-2 to TRBJ2-3; D uncertain. V lost 1 base and J lost 3, with 8 bases in between. The CDR3 runs to 14 residues. In germline, CDR1 is SGHTA, CDR2 FQGNSA. In nucleotides, the CDR3 is TGTGCCAGCAGCTTAGATCTTCAGACAGATACGCAGTATTTT. Protein: CASSLDLQTDTQYF.

The chain has TRBV15 and TRBJ1-2; D is uncertain. Looked up from germline, CDR1 is LNHNV and CDR2 is YYDKDF (reference sequence). CDR3 size: 12 residues. Trimming left V 1 base short and J 6 bases short, with 6 bases between. CDR3 protein: CATSRGGDGYTF. For the CDR3, the DNA is TGTGCCACCAGCAGAGGGGGAGATGGCTACACCTTC. The full variable domain, rest sourced from reference TRBV15 and TRBJ1-2, is DAMVIQNPRYQVTQFGKPVTLSCSQTLNHNVMYWYQQKSSQAPKLLFHYYDKDFNNEADTPDNFQSRRPNTSFCFLDIRSPGLGDTAMYLCATSRGGDGYTFGSGTRLTVV.

Of note for this clone: The germline gene is not matched at one end of the junction; a read error may be the cause. The CDR3 region is CASSYGTGSRGDF. The CDR3 DNA is TGTGCCAGCAGTTACGGGACAGGGTCCCGCGGGGACTTC. The J gene is TRBJ2-7, the V gene TRBV6-2 or TRBV6-3; 9 bases agree with TRBD1. Per the germline V gene, CDR1 is MNHEY and CDR2 is SVGEGT. There are 13 residues in the CDR3.

This chain uses TRBV7-2 with TRBJ1-6; 11 nucleotides line up with TRBD1. V was clipped by 4 bases and J by 7 bases; unmatched bases: 3. Germline V CDR1 and CDR2: SGHTA, FQGNSA. This CDR3 is 15 amino acids long. CDR3 nucleotides: TGTGCCAGCAGCTCAGGGACAGGGGGAAATTCACCCCTCCACTTT. It translates to CASSSGTGGNSPLHF.

There are a few counts of this clone. The rearrangement links TRBV10-1 to TRBJ2-7; D might be TRBD2 (6 bases). This CDR3 has 14 residues. Germline CDR1 WNHNN, CDR2 SYGVQD (reference sequence). Trimming left V 4 bases short and J 2 bases short, with 12 bases between. The CDR3 DNA reads as TGCGCCAGCAGTGGTAGCGGAGGGACCTACGAGCAGTACTTC. This encodes CASSGSGGTYEQYF.

The V and J genes are TRBV6-6 and TRBJ1-2, with D perhaps TRBD1 (6 bases). Germline V gives CDR1 MNHNY, CDR2 SVGAGI (reference sequence). Trimming left V 6 bases short and J 5 bases short, with 10 bases between. The CDR3 extends over 12 amino acids. The CDR3 loop reads CASSPTGYGYTF. As DNA, the CDR3 is TGTGCCAGCAGCCCCACAGGGTATGGCTACACCTTC.

The chain combines TRBV24-1 with TRBJ2-1, with TRBD2 identical over 9 bases. CDR1 KGHDR and CDR2 SFDVKD come from the germline V gene. Losses at the gene ends were 2 bases for V and 11 bases for J; bases not matched to a gene: 9. The CDR3 totals 15 residues. CDR3 in amino acids: CATSDSGWASGKQFF. CDR3 sequence (DNA): TGTGCCACCAGTGATTCTGGGTGGGCTAGCGGGAAGCAGTTCTTC.

The rearrangement links TRBV4-1 to TRBJ1-5; 7 nucleotides align to TRBD1. The CDR3 is 17 residues long. Losses at the gene ends were 0 bases for V and 3 bases for J; bases not matched to a gene: 8. Per the germline V gene, CDR1 is MGHRA and CDR2 is YSYEKL. This chain's CDR3 is CASSQDPQGFDNQPQHF. The CDR3 region has the DNA TGCGCCAGCAGCCAAGACCCACAGGGGTTTGACAATCAGCCCCAGCATTTT.

The gene calls are TRBV25-1 and TRBJ2-3; a possible D gene is TRBD2 (6 bases). The CDR3 spans 13 residues. Germline V CDR1 and CDR2: MGHDK, SYGVNS. V lost 8 bases, J lost 2 bases, and 11 bases lay in between. This chain's CDR3 is CASGGLDTDTQYF. The CDR3 region has the DNA TGTGCCAGCGGGGGGTTAGACACAGATACGCAGTATTTT.

The chain uses TRBV5-5 and TRBJ1-1; 7 nucleotides agree with TRBD1. The germline CDR1 and CDR2 sequences are SGHKS and YYEKEE (reference sequence). The CDR3 consists of 13 residues. With 3 bases clipped from V and 8 bases from J, the junction kept 7 bases outside the gene matches. The CDR3 protein is CASSSFLTGEAFF. DNA of the CDR3: TGTGCCAGCAGCTCCTTTCTGACAGGGGAAGCTTTCTTT.

The genes are TRBV5-1 and TRBJ2-2; 13 bases are a match to TRBD2. The CDR3 covers 19 residues. Losses at the gene ends were 3 bases for V and 3 bases for J; bases not matched to a gene: 11. Germline CDR1 SGHRS, CDR2 YFSETQ. CDR3 nucleotide sequence: TGCGCCAGCAGCTGGAGGCCCGGGACTAGCGGGATTGACACCGGGGAGCTGTTTTTT. Translated, it gives CASSWRPGTSGIDTGELFF.

The CDR3 is CASSRLGSGRGAGTGELFF. The CDR3 nucleotides read TGTGCCAGCAGCCGCCTCGGGAGCGGGAGGGGCGCCGGGACCGGGGAGCTGTTTTTT. The V and J genes are TRBV7-7 and TRBJ2-2, with 10 bases lining up with TRBD2. Germline V gene sequence: CDR1 SSHAT, CDR2 FNYEAQ (reference sequence). The CDR3 contains 19 residues. The J segment lost 5 bases and the V segment lost 5 bases, leaving 17 bases of the junction unmatched.

The chain is built from TRBV15 and TRBJ2-1, with TRBD2 matching 8 bases. The CDR3 runs 17 residues. CDR1 and CDR2 (germline): LNHNV, YYDKDF (reference sequence). Germline trimming cut 3 bases from V and 5 bases from J; bases unmatched to any gene: 12. The CDR3 here is CATSRAGVSGKNNEQFF. In nucleotides, the CDR3 is TGTGCCACCAGCAGGGCCGGGGTTAGCGGGAAGAACAATGAGCAGTTCTTC.

The rearrangement joins TRBV24-1 to TRBJ2-5; tentatively, D is TRBD1 (6 bases). Looked up from germline, CDR1 is KGHDR and CDR2 is SFDVKD. Trimming removed 4 bases from V and 5 bases from J, with 22 bases in between. CDR3 length: 17 residues. The CDR3 DNA reads TGTGCCACCAGTGACCCTGGGGGCGGCTCTTCACAGGAGACCCAGTACTTC. Protein: CATSDPGGGSSQETQYF.

The genes are TRBV25-1 and TRBJ1-2, with a weak D call TRBD1 (6 bases). Germline assignment: CDR1 MGHDK and CDR2 SYGVNS. The CDR3 loop spans 12 amino acids. The V and J ends lost 10 bases and 3 bases respectively, with 12 bases between them. CDR3 residues: CATHGGDYGYTF. CDR3 coding DNA: TGTGCCACCCATGGGGGCGACTATGGCTACACCTTC.

This chain connects TRBV18 to TRBJ2-5; D gene uncertain. V lost 4 bases and J lost 3, with 3 bases in between. The V gene's germline CDR1 is KGHSH and CDR2 LQKENI. The CDR3 is made up of 11 amino acids. The CDR3 region is CASSREETQYF. The CDR3 DNA reads TGTGCCAGCTCACGAGAAGAGACCCAGTACTTC.

This clone has only a few counts. The chain carries TRBV5-1 and TRBJ2-7, with D tentatively TRBD2 (6 bases). Per germline, CDR1 SGHRS and CDR2 YFSETQ. The length of the CDR3 is 14 residues. V lost 0 bases to trimming and J lost 7 bases, with 14 bases between them. CDR3: CASSLVSAREEQYF. The CDR3 nucleotides are TGCGCCAGCAGCTTGGTTTCGGCACGGGAGGAGCAGTACTTC.

V usage is TRBV11-2 and J usage is TRBJ2-7; 10 bases match TRBD1. The junction had 6 bases not matched to a gene; V was cut back by 1 base and J by 6 bases. The CDR3 is 15 residues long. CDR1 is SGHAT, CDR2 FQNNGV, per germline. The CDR3 reads CASSLARDRGGEQYF. The CDR3 DNA sequence: TGTGCCAGCAGCTTAGCACGGGACAGGGGCGGCGAGCAGTACTTC.

CDR3 in DNA: TGCGCCAGCAGCCAAGTAGGTACTAGCGGGTCTCCAGATACGCAGTATTTT. Amino acid sequence: CASSQVGTSGSPDTQYF. The gene calls are TRBV4-3 and TRBJ2-3; TRBD2 matches 9 bases. The CDR3 is made up of 17 amino acids. The ends lost 1 base at V and 4 bases at J; junction bases unmatched: 9. CDR1 is LGHNA, CDR2 YSLEER, per germline.

The chain combines TRBV12-3 or TRBV12-4 with TRBJ1-2; D uncertain. Trimming shortened V by 3 bases and J by 7 bases, and 9 bases separated the two germline ends. The CDR3 is 12 residues long. The CDR3 DNA sequence: TGTGCCAGCAGTTTTGTCGTGTCTGGCTACACCTTC. This translates into CASSFVVSGYTF.

The chain combines TRBV30 with TRBJ1-2; D is perhaps TRBD1 (6 bases). V was pared by 0 bases and J by 6 bases, with 14 bases between. CDR3 length: 14 residues. Germline CDR1 reads GTSNPN; CDR2 reads SVGIG (reference sequence). The CDR3 bases are TGTGCCTGGAGTGTAATCTGGACAGAGAATGGCTACACCTTC. Its translation is CAWSVIWTENGYTF.

CDR3 coding DNA: TGTGCCATCAGTGAAGGCAGGGGGGAATCAGGAACCCAGCATTTT. Translating it yields CAISEGRGESGTQHF. The rearrangement uses TRBV10-3 and TRBJ1-5, with 7 bases matching TRBD1. V trimming: 3 bases; J trimming: 11 bases; junction bases outside the gene matches: 13. CDR3 length equals 15 residues. Germline assignment: CDR1 ENHRY and CDR2 SYGVKD.